What follows are 21 T cell receptor beta chains derived from one specimen sequenced in a study of blood T cell repertoires in COVID-19 (dated by TCRdb to 2018 to 2020). Library method: the immunoSEQ multiplex PCR assay. TCRdb's version of the immuneACCESS table is confined to in-frame rearrangements and falls short of the full clone set. An unresolved V gene accounts for under half of the shortfall where checked; the remainder is of unknown origin. The sample yields under 200,000 clones; around 82% were counted once. Of the sample, 15% to 20% is held by the ten largest clones. The sample comprised PBMCs or T cells enriched from blood (not recorded which). The receptors were gathered from a man aged 55 to 70 who had recovered from COVID-19.

V and J are TRBV12-3 or TRBV12-4 and TRBJ2-7, with D hard to call. CDR3 length: 12 amino acids. Deletions cut 5 bases from V and 3 bases from J, with 8 bases between. The CDR3 reads CASSPYSYEQYF. The DNA for the CDR3 is TGTGCCAGCAGTCCCTACAGCTACGAGCAGTACTTC.

This clone was detected only a few times. V gene TRBV10-3 combines with J gene TRBJ1-2; 8 nucleotides agree with TRBD1. V trimming: 10 bases; J trimming: 1 base; junction bases outside the gene matches: 5. The CDR3 is 13 amino acids. In germline, CDR1 is ENHRY, CDR2 SYGVKD. The CDR3 loop is CATRDRYNYGYTF. The CDR3 DNA reads as TGTGCCACCCGGGACAGGTATAACTATGGCTACACCTTC.

This clone was seen only once. V is TRBV2 and J is TRBJ2-4, with D possibly being TRBD1 (5 bases). There are 14 residues in the CDR3. Germline CDR1 is SNHLY and CDR2 is FYNNEI. Deletions cut 4 bases from V and 5 bases from J, with 12 bases between. The CDR3 DNA sequence: TGTGCCAGCAGTGTGGCAGGGCCCCAAAACATTCAGTACTTC. Translating gives CASSVAGPQNIQYF.

The chain has TRBV14 and TRBJ2-5, with 7 bases lining up with TRBD1. V gave up 6 bases and J gave up 5 bases; unmatched junction bases: 9. CDR3 length: 14 amino acids. The V gene's germline CDR1 is SGHDN and CDR2 FVKESK. For the CDR3, the DNA is TGTGCCAGCAGACTCCAGGGCAGGGGGGAGACCCAGTACTTC. Its protein product is CASRLQGRGETQYF.

J is TRBJ2-3 and V is TRBV6-5, with D possibly TRBD2 on 6 matching bases. Deletions cut 7 bases from V and 1 base from J, with 15 bases between. The CDR3 covers 15 residues. The V gene's germline CDR1 is MNHEY and CDR2 SVGAGI. The CDR3 is CASTVPGSGTDTQYF. As DNA, the CDR3 is TGTGCCAGCACCGTCCCCGGGAGCGGCACAGATACGCAGTATTTT.

The chain recombines TRBV11-1 with TRBJ1-1; TRBD1 is a possible D gene (5 bases). V lost 0 bases and J 2 bases, leaving 13 bases between the germline ends. Germline loops: CDR1 SGHAT, CDR2 FQDESV (reference sequence). This CDR3 has 16 amino acids. CDR3 region: CASSLAMAGINTEAFF. CDR3 DNA: TGTGCCAGCAGCTTAGCGATGGCAGGGATCAACACTGAAGCTTTCTTT.

The rearrangement uses TRBV6-2 or TRBV6-3 and TRBJ2-1; D is possibly TRBD1 (6 bases). CDR3 length equals 15 residues. V was pared by 6 bases and J by 1 base, with 13 bases between. Germline values: CDR1 MNHEY, CDR2 SVGEGT. CDR3 nucleotides: TGTGCCAGCAGCCTCAGGGGAGTATCCTACAATGAGCAGTTCTTC. This gives the protein CASSLRGVSYNEQFF.

V and J are TRBV9 and TRBJ1-1, with 8 bases matching TRBD1. Trimming cost V 4 bases and J 0 bases; bases outside gene matches: 20. Germline assignment: CDR1 SGDLS and CDR2 YYNGEE. The CDR3 sequence is 20 residues long. The CDR3: CASSPRTGRDPLSVNTEAFF. As DNA, the CDR3 is TGTGCCAGCAGCCCACGGACAGGGAGGGACCCCTTGTCCGTGAACACTGAAGCTTTCTTT.

The rearrangement uses TRBV7-9 and TRBJ1-2; 7 nucleotides match TRBD1. The length of the CDR3 is 14 residues. After removal of 5 bases from V and 7 bases from J, the junction contained 10 bases not matched to a gene. Germline loops: CDR1 SEHNR, CDR2 FQNEAQ (reference sequence). CDR3 nucleotide sequence: TGTGCCAGCAGCATCGGACAGGATAGTAGTGGCTACACCTTC. This sequence encodes CASSIGQDSSGYTF.

The chain employs TRBV2 and TRBJ1-5; D is unresolved. The length of the CDR3 is 16 residues. Trimming removed 7 bases at V and 4 bases at J, with 20 bases between. Germline values: CDR1 SNHLY, CDR2 FYNNEI. The CDR3 sequence is CASTRVASIRNQPQHF. Here the CDR3 DNA reads TGTGCCAGCACTCGAGTCGCGTCAATCCGTAATCAGCCCCAGCATTTT.

This clone was seen a single time. The chain employs TRBV2 and TRBJ2-5, with 7 bases identical to TRBD1. The V and J ends lost 2 bases and 3 bases, in that order; junction bases with no gene match: 6. CDR3 length: 15 amino acids. Germline-derived CDR1 and CDR2 are SNHLY and FYNNEI. The CDR3 is CASSESTGKKETQYF. DNA for the CDR3: TGTGCCAGCAGTGAATCGACAGGGAAAAAAGAGACCCAGTACTTC.

DNA of the CDR3: TGCAGCCCCGGTCGGGACAGGTCCTATAATTCACCCCTCCACTTT. It specifies CSPGRDRSYNSPLHF. V usage is TRBV29-1 and J usage is TRBJ1-6; 8 nucleotides agree with TRBD1. Germline-derived CDR1 and CDR2 are SQVTM and ANQGSEA. Trimming at V came to 8 bases and at J to 1 base, leaving 7 bases not matched to a gene. The CDR3 is 15 residues long.

The V and J genes are TRBV27 and TRBJ2-2; 8 nucleotides align to TRBD2. V lost 4 bases, J lost 0 bases, and 7 bases stayed unmatched. Per the germline V gene, CDR1 is MNHEY and CDR2 is SMNVEV (reference sequence). The CDR3 totals 17 residues. The CDR3 spells CASSSSAGRANTGELFF. CDR3 coding DNA: TGTGCCAGCAGTTCATCAGCCGGGAGGGCGAACACCGGGGAGCTGTTTTTT.

Concerning this clone itself: Just one base apart from a much larger clone, this may be a read error. This sequence joins TRBV6-5 and TRBJ2-1; TRBD2 aligns across 9 bases. The germline V gene has CDR1 MNHEY and CDR2 SVGAGI. The CDR3 contains 14 residues. CDR3 in amino acids: CTSTSGLAHNEQFF. DNA for the CDR3: TGTACCAGCACCTCGGGACTAGCCCACAATGAGCAGTTCTTC.

This clone was detected only a few times. The rearrangement links TRBV19 to TRBJ1-1, with TRBD1 matching over 7 bases. The CDR3 loop spans 15 amino acids. V lost 9 bases and J lost 0; bases outside the gene matches: 10. CDR1 and CDR2 from the germline V gene are LNHDA and SQIVND (reference sequence). CDR3 region: CASRDRGSMNTEAFF. The CDR3 DNA follows: TGTGCCAGCCGGGACAGAGGTTCCATGAACACTGAAGCTTTCTTT.

The chain combines TRBV7-8 with TRBJ1-1, with D maybe TRBD1 (5 bases). Germline CDR1 SGHVS, CDR2 FQNEAQ. CDR3 length: 13 amino acids. V was cut by 5 bases and J by 1 base, with 8 bases left in between. The CDR3 DNA sequence: TGTGCCAGCAGCCGGACACGGAACACTGAAGCTTTCTTT. Translated, it gives CASSRTRNTEAFF.

The chain links TRBV18 to TRBJ1-1; D remains unclear. The CDR3 contains 15 residues. V was clipped by 3 bases and J by 1 base, with 12 bases between them. CDR1 and CDR2 from the germline V gene are KGHSH and LQKENI. CDR3 sequence reads: CASSPNRGENTEAFF. DNA of the CDR3: TGTGCCAGCTCACCTAACCGGGGAGAGAACACTGAAGCTTTCTTT.

In DNA, the CDR3 is TGTGCCAGCAGTGCCGGACAGGGCTTCTCGGGAAACACCATATATTTT. Its translation is CASSAGQGFSGNTIYF. This chain links TRBV25-1 with TRBJ1-3; TRBD1 matches at 8 bases. Germline V gene sequence: CDR1 MGHDK, CDR2 SYGVNS. Trimming removed 4 bases from V and 4 bases from J; junction bases left unmatched: 9. The CDR3 is made up of 16 amino acids. The full variable domain, in which reference TRBV25-1 and TRBJ1-3 provide the parts outside the CDR3, is EADIYQTPRYLVIGTGKKITLECSQTMGHDKMYWYQQDPGMELHLIHYSYGVNSTEKGDLSSESTVSRIRTEHFPLTLESARPSHTSQYLCASSAGQGFSGNTIYFGEGSWLTVV.

This chain connects TRBV6-6 to TRBJ1-6; D gene unclear. CDR3 length: 14 residues. Germline V gene sequence: CDR1 MNHNY, CDR2 SVGAGI (reference sequence). Trimming left V 5 bases short and J 4 bases short, with 9 bases between. The CDR3 nucleotides read TGTGCCAGCAGTAACGAGGGTTATAATTCACCCCTCCACTTT. It encodes CASSNEGYNSPLHF.

The rearrangement links TRBV5-1 to TRBJ1-2, with 8 bases aligning to TRBD1. Trimming cost V 3 bases and J 5 bases; bases outside gene matches: 6. This CDR3 has 14 amino acids. Germline V gene data show CDR1 as SGHRS and CDR2 as YFSETQ. For the CDR3, the DNA is TGCGCCAGCAGCTCCGGACAGGGTGGGTATGGCTACACCTTC. Translation gives CASSSGQGGYGYTF.

As concerns this clone: One end of the junction does not line up with germline, which may come from a read error. V and J are TRBV3-1 (or the pseudogene TRBV3-2) and TRBJ2-1; 9 nucleotides match TRBD2. The V gene's germline CDR1 is LGHDT and CDR2 YNNKEL (reference sequence). The CDR3 contains 15 residues. The CDR3 DNA is TGTGCCTGCAGCTACGGCGGGGGGGCATACAATGAGCAGTTCTTC. Translating it yields CACSYGGGAYNEQFF.